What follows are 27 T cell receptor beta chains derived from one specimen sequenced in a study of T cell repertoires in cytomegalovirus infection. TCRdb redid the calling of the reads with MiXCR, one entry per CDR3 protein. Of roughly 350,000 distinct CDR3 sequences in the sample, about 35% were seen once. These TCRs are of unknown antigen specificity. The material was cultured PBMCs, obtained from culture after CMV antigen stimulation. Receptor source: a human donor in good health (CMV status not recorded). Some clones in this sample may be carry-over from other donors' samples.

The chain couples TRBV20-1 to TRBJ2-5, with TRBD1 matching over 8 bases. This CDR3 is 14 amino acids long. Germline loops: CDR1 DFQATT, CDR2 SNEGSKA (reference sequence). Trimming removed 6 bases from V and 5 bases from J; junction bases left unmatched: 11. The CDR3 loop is CSAQSGAGGETQYF. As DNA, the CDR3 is TGCAGTGCCCAATCAGGGGCAGGGGGCGAGACCCAGTACTTC.

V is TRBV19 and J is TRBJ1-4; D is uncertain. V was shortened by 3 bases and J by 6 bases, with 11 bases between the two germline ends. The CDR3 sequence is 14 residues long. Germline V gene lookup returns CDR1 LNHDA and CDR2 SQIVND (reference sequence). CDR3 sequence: CASSIIGPHEKLFF. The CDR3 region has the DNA TGTGCCAGTAGTATTATTGGGCCTCATGAAAAACTGTTTTTT. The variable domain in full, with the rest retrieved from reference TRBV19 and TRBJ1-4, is DGGITQSPKYLFRKEGQNVTLSCEQNLNHDAMYWYRQDPGQGLRLIYYSQIVNDFQKGDIAEGYSVSREKKESFPLTVTSAQKNPTAFYLCASSIIGPHEKLFFGSGTQLSVL.

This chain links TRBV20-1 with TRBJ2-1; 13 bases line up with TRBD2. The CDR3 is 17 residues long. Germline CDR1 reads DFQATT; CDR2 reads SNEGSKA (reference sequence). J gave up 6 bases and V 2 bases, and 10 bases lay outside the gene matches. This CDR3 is CSARQRLAGGPFNEQFF. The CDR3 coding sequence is TGCAGTGCTAGACAACGACTAGCGGGAGGCCCTTTCAATGAGCAGTTCTTC.

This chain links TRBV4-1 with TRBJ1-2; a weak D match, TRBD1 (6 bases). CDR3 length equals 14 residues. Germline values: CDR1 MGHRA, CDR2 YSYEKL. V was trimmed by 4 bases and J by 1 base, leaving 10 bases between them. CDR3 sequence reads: CASSLEDSNYGYTF. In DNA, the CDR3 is TGCGCCAGCAGCCTCGAGGACAGTAACTATGGCTACACCTTC.

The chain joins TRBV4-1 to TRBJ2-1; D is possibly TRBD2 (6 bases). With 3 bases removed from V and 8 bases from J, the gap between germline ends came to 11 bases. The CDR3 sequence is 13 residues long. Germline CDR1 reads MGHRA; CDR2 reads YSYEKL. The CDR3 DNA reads TGCGCCAGCAGCCAGCGACTAGTTGATGAGCAGTTCTTC. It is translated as CASSQRLVDEQFF.

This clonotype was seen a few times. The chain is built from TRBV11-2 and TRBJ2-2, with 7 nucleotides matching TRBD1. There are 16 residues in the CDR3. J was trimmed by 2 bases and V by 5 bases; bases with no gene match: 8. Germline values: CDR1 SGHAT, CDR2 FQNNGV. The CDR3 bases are TGTGCCAGCAGCCTCCCGACAGGGCGAAACACCGGGGAGCTGTTTTTT. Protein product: CASSLPTGRNTGELFF.

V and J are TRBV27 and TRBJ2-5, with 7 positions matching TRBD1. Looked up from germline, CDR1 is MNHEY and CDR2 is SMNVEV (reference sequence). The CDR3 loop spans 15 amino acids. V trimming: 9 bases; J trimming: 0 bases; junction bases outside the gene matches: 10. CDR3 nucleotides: TGTGCCAGTGCCTGGACAGGAGTGTACCAAGAGACCCAGTACTTC. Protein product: CASAWTGVYQETQYF.

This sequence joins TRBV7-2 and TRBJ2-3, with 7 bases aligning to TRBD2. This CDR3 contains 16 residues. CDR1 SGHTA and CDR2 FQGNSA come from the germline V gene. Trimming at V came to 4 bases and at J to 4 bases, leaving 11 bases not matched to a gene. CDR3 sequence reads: CASSSRGRGFADTQYF. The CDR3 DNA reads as TGTGCCAGCAGCTCACGCGGGAGAGGATTCGCAGATACGCAGTATTTT.

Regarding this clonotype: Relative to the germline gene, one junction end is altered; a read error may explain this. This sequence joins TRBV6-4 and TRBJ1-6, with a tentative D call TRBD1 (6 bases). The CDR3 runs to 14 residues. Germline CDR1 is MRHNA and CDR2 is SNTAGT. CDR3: CTSRAGADNSPLHF. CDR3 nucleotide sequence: TGTACCAGCCGGGCGGGGGCAGACAATTCACCCCTCCACTTT.

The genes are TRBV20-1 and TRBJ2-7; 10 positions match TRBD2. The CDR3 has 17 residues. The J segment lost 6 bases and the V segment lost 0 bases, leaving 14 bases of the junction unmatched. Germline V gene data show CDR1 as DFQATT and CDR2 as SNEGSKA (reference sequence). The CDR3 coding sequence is TGCAGTGCTAGAGATCGTCTAGCGGGGGCCTTTACGGGCGAGCAGTACTTC. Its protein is CSARDRLAGAFTGEQYF.

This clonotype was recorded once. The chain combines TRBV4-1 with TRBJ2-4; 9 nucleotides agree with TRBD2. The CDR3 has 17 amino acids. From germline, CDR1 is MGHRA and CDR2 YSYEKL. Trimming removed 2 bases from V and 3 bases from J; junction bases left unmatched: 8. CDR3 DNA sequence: TGCGCCAGCAGCCAACCTATAGCGGGAGCGGGCAAAAACATTCAGTACTTC. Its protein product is CASSQPIAGAGKNIQYF.

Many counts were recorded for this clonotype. CDR3 residues: CASSLDRIGVYGYTF. The CDR3 DNA reads as TGTGCCAGCAGTTTAGACAGAATTGGGGTGTATGGCTACACCTTC. The chain has TRBV12-3 or TRBV12-4 and TRBJ1-2; no reliable D call. This CDR3 is built from 15 residues. V shed 1 base and J shed 5 bases, with 14 bases lying between them.

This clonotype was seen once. CDR3 sequence: CASSPLRQGSSGYTF. The CDR3 region has the DNA TGTGCCAGCAGTCCACTCCGACAGGGTTCGTCCGGCTACACCTTC. The rearrangement uses TRBV12-3 or TRBV12-4 and TRBJ1-2; TRBD1 aligns across 7 bases. J lost 8 bases, V lost 5 bases, and 14 bases had no gene match. The CDR3 covers 15 residues.

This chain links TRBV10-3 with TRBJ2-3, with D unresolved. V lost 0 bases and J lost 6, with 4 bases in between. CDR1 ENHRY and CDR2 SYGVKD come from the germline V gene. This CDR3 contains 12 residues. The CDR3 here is CAISESGDTQYF. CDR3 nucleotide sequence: TGTGCCATCAGTGAGTCAGGGGATACGCAGTATTTT.

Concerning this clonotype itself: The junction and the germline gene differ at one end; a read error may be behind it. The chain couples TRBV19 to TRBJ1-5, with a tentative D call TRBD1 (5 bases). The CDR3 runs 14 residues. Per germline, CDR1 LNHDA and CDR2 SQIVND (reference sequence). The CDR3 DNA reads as TGTGCCAGTACCCTGGGGTGGGGCAATCATCCCCAGCATTTT. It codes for CASTLGWGNHPQHF.

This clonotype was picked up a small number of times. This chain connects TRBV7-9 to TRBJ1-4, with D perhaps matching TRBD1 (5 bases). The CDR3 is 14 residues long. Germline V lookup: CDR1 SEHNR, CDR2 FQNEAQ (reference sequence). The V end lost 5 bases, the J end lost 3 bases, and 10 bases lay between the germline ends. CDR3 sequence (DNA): TGTGCCAGCAGCCGCGGGACGGCTAATGAAAAACTGTTTTTT. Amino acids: CASSRGTANEKLFF.

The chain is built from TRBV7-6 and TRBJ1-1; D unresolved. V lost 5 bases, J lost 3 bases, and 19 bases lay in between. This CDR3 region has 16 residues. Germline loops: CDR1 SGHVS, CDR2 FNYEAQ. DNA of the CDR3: TGTGCCAGCAGCCCCTCTGGAGGTGGTGGGGACACTGAAGCTTTCTTT. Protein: CASSPSGGGGDTEAFF.

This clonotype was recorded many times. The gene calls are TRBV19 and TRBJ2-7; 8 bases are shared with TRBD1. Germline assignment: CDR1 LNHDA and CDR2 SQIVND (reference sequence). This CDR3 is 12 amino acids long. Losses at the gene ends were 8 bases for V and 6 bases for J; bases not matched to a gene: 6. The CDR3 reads CASQGALGEQYV. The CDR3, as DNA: TGTGCCAGTCAGGGGGCGCTGGGCGAGCAGTACGTC.

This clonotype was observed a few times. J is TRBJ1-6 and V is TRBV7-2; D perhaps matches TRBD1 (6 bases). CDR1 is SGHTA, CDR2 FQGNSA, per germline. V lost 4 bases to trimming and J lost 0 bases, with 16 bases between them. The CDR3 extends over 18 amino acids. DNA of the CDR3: TGTGCCAGCAGCTATTCGGGACACTCGAGCTCCTATAATTCACCCCTCCACTTT. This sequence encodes CASSYSGHSSSYNSPLHF.

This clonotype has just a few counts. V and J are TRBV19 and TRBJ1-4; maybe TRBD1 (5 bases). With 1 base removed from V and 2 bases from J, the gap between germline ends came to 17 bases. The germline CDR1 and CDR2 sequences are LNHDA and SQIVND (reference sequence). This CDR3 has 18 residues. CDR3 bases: TGTGCCAGTAGTATAGGACAGACAGCCCTCCGGACTAATGAAAAACTGTTTTTT. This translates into CASSIGQTALRTNEKLFF.

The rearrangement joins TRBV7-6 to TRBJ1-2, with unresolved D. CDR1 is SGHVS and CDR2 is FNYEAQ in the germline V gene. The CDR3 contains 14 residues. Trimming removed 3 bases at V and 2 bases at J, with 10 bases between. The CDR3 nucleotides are TGTGCCAGCAGCTTGGTTTTAGCAAACTATGGCTACACCTTC. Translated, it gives CASSLVLANYGYTF.

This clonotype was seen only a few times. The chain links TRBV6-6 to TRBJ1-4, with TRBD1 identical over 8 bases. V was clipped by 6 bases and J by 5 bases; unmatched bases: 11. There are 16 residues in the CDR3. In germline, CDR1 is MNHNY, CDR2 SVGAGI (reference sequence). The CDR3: CASRDSPRGRNEKLFF. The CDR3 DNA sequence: TGTGCCAGCAGGGATTCCCCCAGGGGGCGCAATGAAAAACTGTTTTTT.

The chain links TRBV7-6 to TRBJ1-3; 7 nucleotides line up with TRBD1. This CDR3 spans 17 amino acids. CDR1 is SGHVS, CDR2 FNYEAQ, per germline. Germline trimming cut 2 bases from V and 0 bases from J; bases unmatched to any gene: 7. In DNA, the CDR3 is TGTGCCAGCAGCTTAAGGACAGGCCACCACTCTGGAAACACCATATATTTT. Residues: CASSLRTGHHSGNTIYF.

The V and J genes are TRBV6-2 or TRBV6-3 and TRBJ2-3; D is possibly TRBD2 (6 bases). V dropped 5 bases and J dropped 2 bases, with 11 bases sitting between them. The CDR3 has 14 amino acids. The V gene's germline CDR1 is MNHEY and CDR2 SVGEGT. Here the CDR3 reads CASSRSGLTDTQYF. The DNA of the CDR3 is TGTGCCAGCAGTCGTAGCGGACTCACAGATACGCAGTATTTT.

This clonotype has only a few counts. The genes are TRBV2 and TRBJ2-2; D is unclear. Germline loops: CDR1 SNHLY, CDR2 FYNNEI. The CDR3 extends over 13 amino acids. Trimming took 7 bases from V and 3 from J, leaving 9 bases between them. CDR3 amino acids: CASTVQYTGELFF. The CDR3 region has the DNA TGTGCCAGCACTGTCCAGTACACCGGGGAGCTGTTTTTT.

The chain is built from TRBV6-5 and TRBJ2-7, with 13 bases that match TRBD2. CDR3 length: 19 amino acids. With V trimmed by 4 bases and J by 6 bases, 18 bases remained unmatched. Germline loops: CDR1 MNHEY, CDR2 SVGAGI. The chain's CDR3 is CASSSDTGTSGIGRREQYV. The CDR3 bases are TGTGCCAGCAGTTCCGACACCGGGACTAGCGGGATTGGTCGGCGCGAGCAGTACGTC.

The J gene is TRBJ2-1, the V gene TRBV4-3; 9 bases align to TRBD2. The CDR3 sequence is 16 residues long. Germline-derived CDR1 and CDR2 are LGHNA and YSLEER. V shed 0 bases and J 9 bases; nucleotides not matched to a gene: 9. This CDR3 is CASSQEPAGGGSEQFF. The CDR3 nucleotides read TGCGCCAGCAGCCAAGAACCAGCGGGAGGTGGTAGTGAGCAGTTCTTC.